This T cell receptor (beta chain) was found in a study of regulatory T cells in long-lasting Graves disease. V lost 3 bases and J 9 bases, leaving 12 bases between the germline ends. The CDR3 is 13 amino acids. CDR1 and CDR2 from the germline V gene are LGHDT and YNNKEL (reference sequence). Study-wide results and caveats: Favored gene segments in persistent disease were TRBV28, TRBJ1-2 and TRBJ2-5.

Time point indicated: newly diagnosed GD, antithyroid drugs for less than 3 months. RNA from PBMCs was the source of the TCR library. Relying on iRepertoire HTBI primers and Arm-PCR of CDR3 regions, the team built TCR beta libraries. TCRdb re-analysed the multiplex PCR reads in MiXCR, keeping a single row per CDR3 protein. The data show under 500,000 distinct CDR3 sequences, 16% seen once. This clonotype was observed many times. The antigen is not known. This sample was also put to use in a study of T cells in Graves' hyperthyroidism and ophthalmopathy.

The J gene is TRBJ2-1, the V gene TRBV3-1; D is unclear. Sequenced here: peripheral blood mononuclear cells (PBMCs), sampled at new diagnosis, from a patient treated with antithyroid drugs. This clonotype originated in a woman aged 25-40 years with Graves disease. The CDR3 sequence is CASSQDLLGEQFF. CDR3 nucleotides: TGTGCCAGCAGCCAGGACCTCCTGGGTGAGCAGTTCTTC.